These 32 T cell receptor beta chains were sequenced from one sample in a study of blood T cell repertoires in COVID-19. Profiling relied on immunoSEQ multiplex PCR, and the TCRdb table lists in-frame clones only, not all of them. The top ten clones hold roughly 6.6% of a sample with about 110,000 clones, 88% of them seen once. Sequencing input: peripheral blood. The receptors originated from a man aged 50 to 60 with active or convalescent COVID-19.

The chain carries TRBV5-1 and TRBJ2-5; 7 positions match TRBD2. The germline gives CDR1 SGHRS, CDR2 YFSETQ. There are 15 residues in the CDR3. The V gene end was trimmed by 2 bases and the J gene end by 4 bases; junction bases not matched to a gene: 8. CDR3 protein: CASSLLHGGGETQYF. CDR3 nucleotide sequence: TGCGCCAGCAGCTTACTTCACGGCGGGGGAGAGACCCAGTACTTC.

The V gene is TRBV18, the J gene TRBJ2-3; D possibly corresponds to TRBD2 (6 bases). CDR3 size: 16 residues. The V gene's germline CDR1 is KGHSH and CDR2 LQKENI. Trimming took 2 bases from V and 0 from J, leaving 12 bases between them. CDR3 sequence: CASSPDGRTSTDTQYF. The CDR3 DNA reads TGTGCCAGCTCACCAGACGGGAGAACCAGCACAGATACGCAGTATTTT.

The rearrangement joins TRBV5-4 to TRBJ2-1; TRBD1 matches at 9 bases. J gave up 5 bases and V 4 bases, and 4 bases lay outside the gene matches. The CDR3 runs to 14 residues. From germline, CDR1 is SGHNT and CDR2 YYREEE (reference sequence). The CDR3 spells CASSKDRGNNEQFF. The CDR3, as DNA: TGTGCCAGCAGCAAGGACAGGGGTAACAATGAGCAGTTCTTC.

V usage is TRBV6-5 and J usage is TRBJ2-4; the match to TRBD1 covers 10 bases. The CDR3 spans 14 residues. Germline trimming cut 6 bases from V and 7 bases from J; bases unmatched to any gene: 6. Germline-derived CDR1 and CDR2 are MNHEY and SVGAGI. CDR3 region: CASSRPGQGNIQYF. CDR3 nucleotide sequence: TGTGCCAGCAGCCGCCCGGGACAGGGGAACATTCAGTACTTC.

This clone was observed a single time. This rearrangement joins TRBV28 to TRBJ2-1; D remains ambiguous. The length of the CDR3 is 12 residues. Germline assignment: CDR1 MDHEN and CDR2 SYDVKM. V lost 2 bases, J lost 5 bases, and 4 bases lay in between. The DNA for the CDR3 is TGTGCCAGCAGTTTACTTCACAATGAGCAGTTCTTC. This encodes CASSLLHNEQFF.

This chain connects TRBV14 to TRBJ1-3, with D possibly being TRBD1 (5 bases). The CDR3 contains 17 residues. Deletions cut 4 bases from V and 0 bases from J, with 16 bases between. The germline V gene has CDR1 SGHDN and CDR2 FVKESK. CDR3: CASSRGPQDYSGNTIYF. The CDR3 DNA follows: TGTGCCAGCAGCCGGGGCCCCCAGGATTACTCTGGAAACACCATATATTTT.

The chain employs TRBV28 and TRBJ1-1; no clear D. Per the germline V gene, CDR1 is MDHEN and CDR2 is SYDVKM. This CDR3 comprises 14 residues. Between the trimmed V and J ends, which lost 6 bases and 7 bases, there was a span of 18 bases. The CDR3 DNA reads as TGTGCCAGCAGCCGGGGAGGGATTCCGGGTGAAGCTTTCTTT. Its translation is CASSRGGIPGEAFF. The full variable domain, completed using reference TRBV28 and TRBJ1-1, is DVKVTQSSRYLVKRTGEKVFLECVQDMDHENMFWYRQDPGLGLRLIYFSYDVKMKEKGDIPEGYSVSREKKERFSLILESASTNQTSMYLCASSRGGIPGEAFFGQGTRLTVV.

The gene calls are TRBV5-1 and TRBJ1-2, with D possibly being TRBD1 (6 bases). This CDR3 has 15 residues. V dropped 0 bases and J dropped 7 bases, with 16 bases sitting between them. Germline CDR1 reads SGHRS; CDR2 reads YFSETQ. The CDR3 protein is CASSLESQGPAGYTF. Written as DNA, the CDR3 is TGCGCCAGCAGCTTGGAATCGCAGGGGCCCGCTGGCTACACCTTC.

The chain joins TRBV5-1 to TRBJ2-5, with 15 bases identical to TRBD2. There are 17 residues in the CDR3. J lost 3 bases, V lost 3 bases, and 6 bases had no gene match. Germline V gives CDR1 SGHRS, CDR2 YFSETQ. Written as DNA, the CDR3 is TGCGCCAGCAGCTGGGGACTAGCGGGAGGTGGGGAAGAGACCCAGTACTTC. Translation gives CASSWGLAGGGEETQYF.

This sequence joins TRBV7-8 and TRBJ2-7; possibly TRBD1 for D (6 bases). The CDR3 is made up of 16 amino acids. Per the germline V gene, CDR1 is SGHVS and CDR2 is FQNEAQ. Trimming pared 2 bases from V and 7 bases from J, leaving 21 bases between. The CDR3 here is CASSLLMGHGLREQYF. CDR3 nucleotides: TGTGCCAGCAGCTTATTAATGGGACATGGGCTACGAGAGCAGTACTTC.

The chain joins TRBV4-2 to TRBJ2-3; TRBD1 might be the D (6 bases). The germline V gene encodes CDR1 LGHNA and CDR2 YNFKEQ. CDR3 length: 15 amino acids. V lost 0 bases to trimming and J lost 4 bases, with 11 bases between them. CDR3 in amino acids: CASSQEGARADTQYF. CDR3 nucleotides: TGTGCCAGCAGCCAAGAGGGGGCTAGGGCAGATACGCAGTATTTT.

This rearrangement joins TRBV6-5 to TRBJ1-5, with 7 bases aligning to TRBD1. The CDR3 loop spans 13 amino acids. The V gene's germline CDR1 is MNHEY and CDR2 SVGAGI. The J segment lost 6 bases and the V segment lost 5 bases, leaving 4 bases of the junction unmatched. The CDR3 DNA follows: TGTGCCAGCAGTAGGACAGGCGGTCAGCCCCAGCATTTT. This sequence encodes CASSRTGGQPQHF.

V usage is TRBV3-1 (or the pseudogene TRBV3-2) and J usage is TRBJ2-7, with 8 bases fitting TRBD2. The CDR3 totals 15 residues. J was trimmed by 3 bases and V by 0 bases; bases with no gene match: 4. Per the germline V gene, CDR1 is LGHDT and CDR2 is YNNKEL (reference sequence). The CDR3 is CASSQEGLVVYEQYF. Here the CDR3 DNA reads TGTGCCAGCAGCCAAGAGGGACTAGTGGTCTACGAGCAGTACTTC.

This CDR3 reads CASSLIGNTEAFF. In DNA, the CDR3 is TGTGCCAGCAGTTTAATCGGGAACACTGAAGCTTTCTTT. This sequence joins TRBV27 and TRBJ1-1; D ambiguous. Germline V gives CDR1 MNHEY, CDR2 SMNVEV (reference sequence). There are 13 residues in the CDR3. Trimming took off 2 bases at V and 1 base at J, with 5 bases between the two ends.

This clone was recorded a few times. This chain joins TRBV18 and TRBJ1-2; D gene unclear. The V gene lost 6 bases and the J gene lost 10 bases, with 15 bases spanning the gap. The CDR3 is 12 amino acids. In germline, CDR1 is KGHSH, CDR2 LQKENI. CDR3 residues: CASSPQKSDYTF. CDR3 DNA sequence: TGTGCCAGCTCGCCCCAGAAGTCAGACTACACCTTC.

The V gene is TRBV9, the J gene TRBJ2-2, with D perhaps TRBD1 (6 bases). Germline loops: CDR1 SGDLS, CDR2 YYNGEE. The V and J ends lost 4 bases and 5 bases respectively, with 15 bases between them. This CDR3 has 15 amino acids. CDR3 sequence reads: CASSPLGARTGELFF. In DNA, the CDR3 is TGTGCCAGCAGCCCCCTGGGGGCGAGGACCGGGGAGCTGTTTTTT.

V gene TRBV11-2 combines with J gene TRBJ1-1; 10 bases line up with TRBD1. V trimming: 3 bases; J trimming: 11 bases; junction bases outside the gene matches: 9. This CDR3 comprises 14 residues. CDR1 SGHAT and CDR2 FQNNGV come from the germline V gene. The CDR3, as DNA: TGTGCCAGCAGCTTGGGCCCGGGACAGGGGTTGGCTTTCTTT. It encodes CASSLGPGQGLAFF.

This rearrangement joins TRBV10-3 to TRBJ1-1; D gene ambiguous. Germline V gene lookup returns CDR1 ENHRY and CDR2 SYGVKD. V was cut by 3 bases and J by 5 bases, with 13 bases left in between. The CDR3 has 14 residues. The CDR3 DNA is TGTGCCATCAGTGAAGAACCCTTGAGGACTGAAGCTTTCTTT. It specifies CAISEEPLRTEAFF.

The V gene is TRBV4-3, the J gene TRBJ2-7, with 13 bases lining up with TRBD2. Unmatched junction bases numbered 7, after V lost 0 bases and J lost 2 bases. The CDR3 sequence is 18 residues long. Germline CDR1 LGHNA, CDR2 YSLEER. The CDR3 DNA is TGCGCCAGCAGCCAAGAAGAGGGCACTAGCGGGGGGGCCTACGAGCAGTACTTC. It encodes CASSQEEGTSGGAYEQYF.

This chain joins TRBV5-4 and TRBJ1-4, with D perhaps TRBD1 (5 bases). The CDR3 consists of 16 residues. Trimming took 2 bases from V and 5 from J, leaving 16 bases between them. From germline, CDR1 is SGHNT and CDR2 YYREEE (reference sequence). The CDR3 nucleotides read TGTGCCAGCAGCTTTAGCGGCCCGACAGAAAATGAAAAACTGTTTTTT. Translating gives CASSFSGPTENEKLFF.

The chain combines TRBV27 with TRBJ2-7; 12 positions agree with TRBD2. The germline V gene has CDR1 MNHEY and CDR2 SMNVEV (reference sequence). Losses at the gene ends were 5 bases for V and 7 bases for J; bases not matched to a gene: 9. The CDR3 is 15 amino acids. The CDR3 is CASSPRLAGVDEQYF. DNA of the CDR3: TGTGCCAGCAGTCCCAGACTAGCGGGAGTAGATGAGCAGTACTTC.

The chain recombines TRBV19 with TRBJ1-1; TRBD1 aligns across 10 bases. After removal of 7 bases from V and 1 base from J, the junction contained 9 bases not matched to a gene. CDR1 LNHDA and CDR2 SQIVND come from the germline V gene (reference sequence). The CDR3 length is 16 residues. The CDR3 nucleotides read TGTGCCAGTACTTACAAAGGGACAGGGGCGAACACTGAAGCTTTCTTT. It codes for CASTYKGTGANTEAFF.

This sequence joins TRBV9 and TRBJ1-1, with no clear D. The length of the CDR3 is 13 residues. Trimming shortened V by 3 bases and J by 1 base, and 7 bases separated the two germline ends. Germline assignment: CDR1 SGDLS and CDR2 YYNGEE. Here the CDR3 reads CASSADWNTEAFF. CDR3 bases: TGTGCCAGCAGCGCAGACTGGAACACTGAAGCTTTCTTT.

The chain joins TRBV9 to TRBJ2-2; 8 nucleotides agree with TRBD1. The CDR3 covers 16 residues. The trim removed 3 bases at V and 0 bases at J, leaving 4 bases unmatched. Germline V gives CDR1 SGDLS, CDR2 YYNGEE. CDR3 region: CASSEGQAANTGELFF. In DNA form, the CDR3 reads TGTGCCAGCAGCGAGGGACAGGCCGCGAACACCGGGGAGCTGTTTTTT.

The chain is built from TRBV10-3 and TRBJ2-5; TRBD2 agrees at 9 bases. This CDR3 comprises 14 residues. Germline V CDR1 and CDR2: ENHRY, SYGVKD. The trim removed 4 bases at V and 5 bases at J, leaving 5 bases unmatched. CDR3 loop: CAISVDSGSETQYF. CDR3 DNA sequence: TGTGCCATCAGTGTAGATAGCGGGAGTGAGACCCAGTACTTC.

V usage is TRBV6-1 and J usage is TRBJ2-3, with D possibly TRBD1 on 6 matching bases. The CDR3 totals 17 residues. V shed 0 bases and J shed 2 bases, with 15 bases lying between them. Germline values: CDR1 MNHNS, CDR2 SASEGT. CDR3 residues: CASSEALQGTPTDTQYF. CDR3 DNA sequence: TGTGCCAGCAGTGAAGCGCTTCAGGGGACCCCCACAGATACGCAGTATTTT.

The rearrangement uses TRBV7-2 and TRBJ1-1; TRBD1 aligns across 8 bases. Germline V gives CDR1 SGHTA, CDR2 FQGNSA. This CDR3 contains 14 residues. Trimming removed 5 bases from V and 2 bases from J; junction bases left unmatched: 4. CDR3 sequence (DNA): TGTGCCAGCAGCGGAACAGGGGGAAACACTGAAGCTTTCTTT. Its protein product is CASSGTGGNTEAFF.

V gene TRBV10-3 combines with J gene TRBJ1-6; 7 bases fit TRBD1. Germline V CDR1 and CDR2: ENHRY, SYGVKD. The CDR3 is 14 amino acids. With V trimmed by 10 bases and J by 4 bases, 7 bases remained unmatched. CDR3 coding DNA: TGTGCCAACTCCATGGACAGGTATAATTCACCCCTCCACTTT. Its translation is CANSMDRYNSPLHF.

CDR3: CASSIGGSSYEQYF. Here the CDR3 DNA reads TGTGCCAGTAGTATTGGGGGCAGCTCCTACGAGCAGTACTTC. The V gene is TRBV19, the J gene TRBJ2-7; TRBD1 is a possible D gene (6 bases). The germline gives CDR1 LNHDA, CDR2 SQIVND (reference sequence). Trimming removed 3 bases at V and 0 bases at J, with 9 bases between. This CDR3 has 14 amino acids.

This clone was observed a handful of times. Distinct nucleotide sequences in the sample also encode this CDR3. This chain joins TRBV19 and TRBJ1-4, with 9 bases aligning to TRBD1. This CDR3 has 14 amino acids. CDR1 and CDR2 (germline): LNHDA, SQIVND (reference sequence). The V gene end was trimmed by 4 bases and the J gene end by 5 bases; junction bases not matched to a gene: 2. In DNA form, the CDR3 reads TGTGCCAGTAGTACGACAGGGGGAAATGAAAAACTGTTTTTT. Translation gives CASSTTGGNEKLFF.

The chain uses TRBV29-1 and TRBJ1-2; TRBD1 matches 9 bases. The CDR3 has 12 residues. Germline CDR1 is SQVTM and CDR2 is ANQGSEA. The trim removed 4 bases at V and 3 bases at J, leaving 0 bases unmatched. CDR3 nucleotide sequence: TGCAGCGTTGGGGACAGGGACTATGGCTACACCTTC. Its protein is CSVGDRDYGYTF.

The chain links TRBV6-5 to TRBJ1-6; 8 bases align to TRBD1. Per the germline V gene, CDR1 is MNHEY and CDR2 is SVGAGI. Losses at the gene ends were 6 bases for V and 10 bases for J; bases not matched to a gene: 8. The CDR3 length is 14 residues. CDR3 sequence: CASRPTGDISPLHF. DNA for the CDR3: TGTGCCAGCAGACCGACAGGGGACATATCACCCCTCCACTTT.